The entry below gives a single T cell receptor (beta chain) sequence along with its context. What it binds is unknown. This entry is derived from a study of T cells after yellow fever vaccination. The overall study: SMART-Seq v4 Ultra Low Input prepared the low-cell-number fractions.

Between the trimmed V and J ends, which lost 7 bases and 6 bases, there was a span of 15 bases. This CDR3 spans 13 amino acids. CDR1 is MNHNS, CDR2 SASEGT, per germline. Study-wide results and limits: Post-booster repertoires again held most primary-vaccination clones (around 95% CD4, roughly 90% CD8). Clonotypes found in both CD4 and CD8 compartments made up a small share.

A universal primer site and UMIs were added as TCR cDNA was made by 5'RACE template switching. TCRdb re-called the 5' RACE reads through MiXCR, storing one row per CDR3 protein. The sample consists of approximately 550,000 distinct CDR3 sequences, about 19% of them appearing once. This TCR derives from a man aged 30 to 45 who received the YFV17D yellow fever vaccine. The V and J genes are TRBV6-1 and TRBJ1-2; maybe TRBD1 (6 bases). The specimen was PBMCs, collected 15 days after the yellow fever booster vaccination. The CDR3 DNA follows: TGTGCCAGCACCGTGGACAGCCGAAATGGCTACACCTTC. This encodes CASTVDSRNGYTF.